The entry below describes one TCR beta chain. As yet, its antigen is unknown. At the DNA level, this CDR3 is encoded by other sequences in the same sample as well. This sample was taken from a study of shared clonotypes between healthy human individuals. Study-level points and caveats: Sharing of clonotypes among donors was expected to vary with sequencing depth.

This CDR3 is built from 12 residues. In germline, CDR1 is LNHDA, CDR2 SQIVND (reference sequence). V was pared by 5 bases and J by 2 bases, with 6 bases between. The authors loaded around 200 ng DNA, 30,000 to 35,000 T cell genomes, into sorted-subset replicate PCRs. Per the original methods: Junction-only sequences without quality scores came from ImmunoSEQ, so filtering differed. Assay used: immunoSEQ multiplex PCR; TCRdb lists only in-frame clones, some missing. The V and J calls and clone size come from that table; D and trimming were worked out from the DNA. The sample consists of about 2.3 million clones, 80% to 95% of them appearing once.

The receptor was isolated from a man aged 18-30 years in good health. Some clones in this sample may be carry-over from other donors' samples. The J gene is TRBJ1-2, the V gene TRBV19; D call uncertain. The sequencing sample was made of naive CD4+ T cells from PBMCs. Documented subset: CD45RA+ positively selected. As DNA, the CDR3 is TGTGCCAGTAGTGGCAGGAACTATGGCTACACCTTC. Its translation: CASSGRNYGYTF.